Below, one TCR beta chain is given with its context. Its antigen is unidentified. At one boundary the junction diverges from the germline segment, which might be a read error. These data belong to a study of cytomegalovirus exposure and HLA in healthy donors. Study-level results: Reported findings show TCR beta sequences accurately forecast HLA-A and HLA-B alleles in most subjects. In an earlier analysis, most TCR beta V segments were productive about 87% or about 30% of the time.

The PCR employed 60 Vbeta primers together with 13 Jbeta primers. As handled by the study authors: A later analysis counted approximately 80 million unique TCR beta chains, some 12 million shared. Sequencing used immunoSEQ multiplex PCR; TCRdb keeps in-frame clones, though not all of them. That table supplies the V and J calls and clone size; D and trimming were determined from the DNA. The sample has 95,000 to 110,000 clones; roughly three quarters are singletons. CDR1 SEHNR and CDR2 FQNEAQ come from the germline V gene (reference sequence). The CDR3 is 13 residues long. This chain connects TRBV7-9 to TRBJ2-7, with D unclear. The sequenced sample was PBMCs. The source is a man aged 18-30 years in good health and CMV-seronegative. The CDR3 coding sequence is TGTTCCAGCAGCCCCGAGTCGATATACGAGCAGTACTTC. It specifies CSSSPESIYEQYF.